This entry lists 2 T cell receptor beta chains sequenced from one sample in a study of T cell responses to AZD1222 COVID-19 vaccine. TCRdb keeps only in-frame clones here, not all; method: immunoSEQ multiplex PCR. Here the sample spans about 270,000 clones, around 92% being singletons. The sample consisted of peripheral blood, taken 28 days after the second AZD1222 dose. The receptors come from an adult who received the AZD1222 COVID-19 vaccine.

The chain carries TRBV5-1 and TRBJ2-7, with 7 positions matching TRBD1. Germline-derived CDR1 and CDR2 are SGHRS and YFSETQ. The CDR3 is 13 amino acids. Trimming cost V 4 bases and J 5 bases; bases outside gene matches: 6. DNA for the CDR3: TGCGCCAGCAGCATCGGACAGGCCAACGAGCAGTACTTC. It encodes CASSIGQANEQYF.

This clone was found once. DNA for the CDR3: TGTGCCAGTAGTCCACACCTAAACGGTGGCTACACCTTC. Protein: CASSPHLNGGYTF. The genes are TRBV19 and TRBJ1-2; D unresolved. CDR1 and CDR2 from the germline V gene are LNHDA and SQIVND (reference sequence). V lost 5 bases and J lost 7, with 14 bases in between. CDR3 length: 13 residues.